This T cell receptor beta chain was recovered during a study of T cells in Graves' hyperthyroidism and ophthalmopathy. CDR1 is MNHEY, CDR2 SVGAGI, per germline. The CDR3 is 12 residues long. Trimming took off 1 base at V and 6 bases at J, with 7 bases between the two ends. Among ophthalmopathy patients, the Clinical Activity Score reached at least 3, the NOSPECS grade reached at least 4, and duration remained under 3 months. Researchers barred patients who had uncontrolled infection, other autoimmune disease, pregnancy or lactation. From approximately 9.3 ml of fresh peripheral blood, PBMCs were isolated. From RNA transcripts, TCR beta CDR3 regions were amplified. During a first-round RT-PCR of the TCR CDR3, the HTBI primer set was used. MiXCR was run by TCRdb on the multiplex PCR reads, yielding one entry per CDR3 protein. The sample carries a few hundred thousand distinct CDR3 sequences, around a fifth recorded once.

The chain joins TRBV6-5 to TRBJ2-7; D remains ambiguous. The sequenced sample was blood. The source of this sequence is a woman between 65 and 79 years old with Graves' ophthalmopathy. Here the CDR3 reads CASSYYLGEQYF. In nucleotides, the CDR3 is TGTGCCAGCAGTTACTATTTAGGCGAGCAGTACTTC.